The present T cell receptor beta chain was sequenced within a study of radiotherapy plus CTLA-4 blockade in lung cancer. Only in-frame clones appear in the TCRdb table, and some are missing; sequencing was by immunoSEQ multiplex PCR. The sample carries about 73,000 clones, 80% to 90% recorded once. This sequence originates from a human donor with non-small cell lung cancer that progressed on radiotherapy plus ipilimumab. This sample comprised peripheral blood, obtained from a patient treated with radiotherapy plus ipilimumab.

CDR3 protein: CASSRTTGSSYNEQFF. The CDR3 nucleotides are TGCGCCAGCAGCCGTACTACAGGGAGCTCCTACAATGAGCAGTTCTTC. V is TRBV4-1 and J is TRBJ2-1, with D possibly matching TRBD1 (6 bases). The CDR3 runs 16 residues. Germline V gene lookup returns CDR1 MGHRA and CDR2 YSYEKL. Trimming removed 4 bases at V and 0 bases at J, with 13 bases between.